One sample yielded the 13 T cell receptor beta chains listed below, sequenced in a study of blood T cell repertoires in COVID-19. Sequencing was performed with immunoSEQ multiplex PCR; in TCRdb, only in-frame clones are kept and a portion is missing. The sample lists tens of thousands of clones, around 83% occurring once. Sequencing was done on a sample of peripheral blood. Source of these receptors: a man in his 70s with active COVID-19.

This chain uses TRBV3-1 (or the pseudogene TRBV3-2) with TRBJ1-4, with D unclear. CDR3 length equals 16 residues. Between the trimmed V and J ends, which lost 0 bases and 6 bases, there was a span of 14 bases. Germline CDR1 is LGHDT and CDR2 is YNNKEL (reference sequence). In DNA form, the CDR3 reads TGTGCCAGCAGCCAAGATGGGAGGTCCCCATATGAAAAACTGTTTTTT. Translated: CASSQDGRSPYEKLFF.

This chain joins TRBV4-1 and TRBJ2-5; no definite D call. The CDR3 sequence is 16 residues long. Germline V gives CDR1 MGHRA, CDR2 YSYEKL. V gave up 4 bases and J gave up 5 bases, with 20 bases separating them. CDR3 sequence reads: CASSPDRPVYGETQYF. DNA of the CDR3: TGCGCCAGCAGCCCTGATCGGCCAGTTTACGGGGAGACCCAGTACTTC.

This chain joins TRBV29-1 and TRBJ2-7, with TRBD1 as a possible D gene (6 bases). V gave up 7 bases and J gave up 3 bases, with 10 bases separating them. Germline V gene data show CDR1 as SQVTM and CDR2 as ANQGSEA. The CDR3 is made up of 11 amino acids. CDR3 sequence (DNA): TGCAGCGCCAGGACAGTCTACGAGCAGTACTTC. Residues: CSARTVYEQYF.

This clone was detected only once. The chain joins TRBV6-2 or TRBV6-3 to TRBJ2-5; 7 bases are a match to TRBD2. The CDR3 totals 14 residues. The V segment lost 2 bases and the J segment 7 bases; nucleotides outside the gene matches: 7. Germline CDR1 is MNHEY and CDR2 is SVGEGT. The CDR3: CASSYGGVPGTQYF. CDR3 coding DNA: TGTGCCAGCAGTTACGGGGGGGTACCGGGGACCCAGTACTTC.

This clone was detected once. This rearrangement joins TRBV9 to TRBJ1-2, with 7 bases aligning to TRBD1. CDR1 and CDR2 (germline): SGDLS, YYNGEE. V lost 4 bases to trimming and J lost 5 bases; unmatched junction nucleotides: 11. This CDR3 contains 15 residues. This CDR3 reads CASSQGSGQIYGYTF. The CDR3 DNA reads TGTGCCAGCAGCCAAGGGTCGGGACAGATTTATGGCTACACCTTC.

This chain connects TRBV7-9 to TRBJ1-2; 7 nucleotides align to TRBD1. V was clipped by 3 bases and J by 2 bases; unmatched bases: 6. CDR1 is SEHNR and CDR2 is FQNEAQ in the germline V gene (reference sequence). This CDR3 is built from 15 residues. Here the CDR3 DNA reads TGTGCCAGCAGCTTGGCAGGGGGTAAAAACTATGGCTACACCTTC. Residues: CASSLAGGKNYGYTF.

The chain has TRBV27 and TRBJ2-1, with TRBD2 matching 12 bases. The junction had 14 bases not matched to a gene; V was cut back by 3 bases and J by 8 bases. Germline V gives CDR1 MNHEY, CDR2 SMNVEV (reference sequence). The CDR3 has 18 amino acids. The CDR3 protein is CASSLGVLAGGFSDEQFF. The CDR3 coding sequence is TGTGCCAGCAGTTTGGGGGTACTAGCGGGGGGATTCTCCGATGAGCAGTTCTTC.

This chain connects TRBV4-3 to TRBJ1-2, with D perhaps TRBD1 (5 bases). The germline gives CDR1 LGHNA, CDR2 YSLEER. Trimming took 0 bases from V and 4 from J, leaving 9 bases between them. This CDR3 contains 14 residues. The CDR3 protein is CASSQEATAYGYTF. The DNA for the CDR3 is TGCGCCAGCAGCCAAGAGGCGACAGCCTATGGCTACACCTTC.

V usage is TRBV2 and J usage is TRBJ1-3; tentatively, D is TRBD1 (6 bases). V dropped 6 bases and J dropped 0 bases, with 6 bases sitting between them. The CDR3 contains 13 residues. Per germline, CDR1 SNHLY and CDR2 FYNNEI. The CDR3 coding sequence is TGTGCCAGCAGGGGGGCCTCTGGAAACACCATATATTTT. Translating it yields CASRGASGNTIYF.

In this sample, this clone turned up a few times. The rearrangement uses TRBV19 and TRBJ2-7, with TRBD2 matching 7 bases. This CDR3 spans 14 amino acids. After removal of 6 bases from V and 3 bases from J, the junction contained 8 bases not matched to a gene. Looked up from germline, CDR1 is LNHDA and CDR2 is SQIVND (reference sequence). CDR3: CASRERGSLYEQYF. As DNA, the CDR3 is TGTGCCAGTAGAGAGCGGGGTTCTCTCTACGAGCAGTACTTC.

CDR3: CASSLERGPLHF. The CDR3 bases are TGTGCCAGCAGCTTAGAGCGGGGGCCCCTCCACTTT. The V gene is TRBV7-9, the J gene TRBJ1-6; D is possibly TRBD1 (5 bases). The germline V and J ends were trimmed by 1 base and 13 bases, with 8 bases remaining between them. The CDR3 covers 12 residues. From germline, CDR1 is SEHNR and CDR2 FQNEAQ (reference sequence). The full variable domain, with the rest looked up from reference TRBV7-9 and TRBJ1-6, is DTGVSQNPRHKITKRGQNVTFRCDPISEHNRLYWYRQTLGQGPEFLTYFQNEAQLEKSRLLSDRFSAERPKGSFSTLEIQRTEQGDSAMYLCASSLERGPLHFGNGTRLTVT.

The chain recombines TRBV30 with TRBJ2-5; TRBD1 might be the D (5 bases). V shed 0 bases and J shed 5 bases, with 10 bases lying between them. Looked up from germline, CDR1 is GTSNPN and CDR2 is SVGIG (reference sequence). The CDR3 loop spans 13 amino acids. CDR3 nucleotide sequence: TGTGCCTGGAGTGTATGGGGCAGGGAGACCCAGTACTTC. It translates to CAWSVWGRETQYF. Drawing the rest from reference TRBV30 and TRBJ2-5, the complete variable domain is SQTIHQWPATLVQPVGSPLSLECTVEGTSNPNLYWYRQAAGRGLQLLFYSVGIGQISSEVPQNLSASRPQDRQFILSSKKLLLSDSGFYLCAWSVWGRETQYFGPGTRLLVL.

V and J are TRBV11-3 and TRBJ2-7, with 9 bases that match TRBD1. V trimming: 1 base; J trimming: 2 bases; junction bases outside the gene matches: 3. The germline V gene encodes CDR1 SGHNT and CDR2 YENEEA. The CDR3 is 15 residues long. CDR3 in DNA: TGTGCCAGCAGCTTAGGGACAGGGGCGACCTACGAGCAGTACTTC. Translating gives CASSLGTGATYEQYF.